Listed here are 3 T cell receptor beta chains from one sample, sequenced in a study of blood T cell repertoires in COVID-19. TCRdb's table, derived via immunoSEQ multiplex PCR, lists solely in-frame clones and lacks some. The table has roughly 450,000 clones, about 90% seen once. The sequenced sample was PBMCs or T cells enriched from blood (not recorded which). These receptors came from a man aged 18 to 35 who had recovered from COVID-19.

The chain employs TRBV19 and TRBJ2-7; possible D gene TRBD2, 6 bases. CDR1 and CDR2 from the germline V gene are LNHDA and SQIVND (reference sequence). CDR3 size: 16 residues. V was clipped by 1 base and J by 9 bases, with 22 bases between them. CDR3 region: CASSIVGGRRELVQYF. The CDR3 DNA reads TGTGCCAGTAGTATAGTCGGTGGCAGGCGGGAACTTGTGCAGTACTTC.

This rearrangement joins TRBV5-4 to TRBJ2-7, with D perhaps TRBD2 (6 bases). The CDR3 is 15 amino acids. With 1 base removed from V and 2 bases from J, the gap between germline ends came to 13 bases. CDR1 is SGHNT, CDR2 YYREEE, per germline (reference sequence). The CDR3 sequence is CASSLRREGTYEQYF. Here the CDR3 DNA reads TGTGCCAGCAGCTTGCGGAGGGAAGGGACCTACGAGCAGTACTTC.

V is TRBV13 and J is TRBJ1-1, with D perhaps matching TRBD1 (6 bases). The CDR3 has 11 residues. Germline V lookup: CDR1 PRHDT, CDR2 FYEKMQ (reference sequence). V gave up 4 bases and J gave up 8 bases, with 8 bases separating them. The DNA of the CDR3 is TGTGCCAGCAGCTCCGGGACAGAAGCTTTCTTT. It translates to CASSSGTEAFF.